This T cell receptor beta chain was identified in a study of shared clonotypes between healthy human individuals. Study-level results: Generation probabilities of non-shared clonotypes were lower (relative to those shared by all four donors). In this cohort, only blood was sampled, and tissue repertoires likely differ.

Positive CCR7 selection of CD45RO-negative cells yielded the naive CD8 cells, and terminally differentiated effector memory CD45RA+ cells were excluded. Germline values: CDR1 SQVTM, CDR2 ANQGSEA. The J segment lost 4 bases and the V segment lost 5 bases, leaving 10 bases of the junction unmatched. The CDR3 covers 14 residues. In its sample, this clone was seen once. Its antigen remains unidentified. Assay used: immunoSEQ multiplex PCR; TCRdb lists only in-frame clones, some missing. The data hold fewer than 700,000 clones, with roughly 95% observed a single time. This receptor was taken from a woman in her twenties or thirties in good health. This chain uses TRBV29-1 with TRBJ1-2, with 7 bases that match TRBD1. The sample taken for sequencing was naive CD8+ T cells sorted from blood. CDR3 coding DNA: TGCAGCGTTACCCGACAGGGAGAGAGCTATGGCTACACCTTC. It is translated as CSVTRQGESYGYTF.